The present entry profiles one T cell receptor beta chain with its context. Its antigen is undetermined. Together with a sample-barcoded 5' primer, a J-beta primer mix was included in a second PCR lasting roughly 7 to 11 cycles. Each of the cDNA molecules was tagged by a template-switch adaptor with 12 random nucleotides. MiXCR was run by TCRdb on the 5' RACE reads, yielding one entry per CDR3 protein. The sample lists some 1,000,000 distinct CDR3 sequences; under 30% were seen once. The data derive from a study of blood T cells in healthy people across ages. Study results and limitations: Per million T cells, TCR beta diversity dropped roughly linearly as age increased.

The J segment lost 5 bases and the V segment lost 1 base, leaving 2 bases of the junction unmatched. CDR3 size: 14 residues. The germline CDR1 and CDR2 sequences are MNHNY and SVGAGI (reference sequence). These sequences were also reported in another study, on T cells of mothers and their children. That study adds: Using the M1S primer, the second PCR added sample barcodes along with 2-4 random nucleotides. Per child, around 3 million TCR beta CDR3 reads were obtained, against over 9 million per mother.

The receptor comes from a girl aged 2-10 years in good health. The chain combines TRBV6-6 with TRBJ2-5; 9 nucleotides match TRBD1. The material sequenced was blood. The CDR3 loop reads CASSYLGQGETQYF. CDR3 bases: TGTGCCAGCAGTTACTTAGGACAGGGGGAGACCCAGTACTTC.